This section outlines one T cell receptor (beta chain) sequence together with its context. As yet, its antigen is unknown. PCR used 60 Vbeta primers and 13 Jbeta primers. Libraries were prepared by immunoSEQ multiplex PCR; TCRdb keeps only in-frame clonotypes and omits some of them. The data hold approximately 190,000 clones, with approximately 87% observed a single time. The sample originates from a study of cytomegalovirus exposure and HLA in healthy donors. Across the study: From donors who were HLA-typed, an early data release held approximately 91 million unique TCRs. Broader study findings: Generally TCR sequences proved uncommon, though certain public TCRs appeared in numerous donors.

Per the germline V gene, CDR1 is LNHDA and CDR2 is SQIVND (reference sequence). This CDR3 is built from 15 residues. V dropped 1 base and J dropped 2; count of bases not matched to a gene: 1. Material: PBMCs. This TCR was sampled from a man aged 30 to 39 in good health and CMV-seronegative. The chain employs TRBV19 and TRBJ2-1; 8 nucleotides agree with TRBD1. This CDR3 is CASSIAQGAYNEQFF. For the CDR3, the DNA is TGTGCCAGTAGTATAGCACAGGGGGCCTACAATGAGCAGTTCTTC.